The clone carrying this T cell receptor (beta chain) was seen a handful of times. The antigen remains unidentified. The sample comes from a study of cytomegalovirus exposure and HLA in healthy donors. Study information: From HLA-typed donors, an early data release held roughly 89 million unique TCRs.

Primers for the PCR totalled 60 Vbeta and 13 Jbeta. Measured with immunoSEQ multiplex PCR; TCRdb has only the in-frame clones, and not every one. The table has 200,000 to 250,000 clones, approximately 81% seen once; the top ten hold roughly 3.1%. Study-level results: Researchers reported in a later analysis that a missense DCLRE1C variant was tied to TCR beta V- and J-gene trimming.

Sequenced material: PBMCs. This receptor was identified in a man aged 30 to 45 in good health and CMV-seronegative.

CDR3 sequence (DNA): TGTGCCAGCAGACGACAGGGCGCCGGGGAGCTGTTTTTT. Translating it yields CASRRQGAGELFF. J is TRBJ2-2 and V is TRBV6-5; the match to TRBD1 covers 7 bases. The V gene end was trimmed by 6 bases and the J gene end by 6 bases; junction bases not matched to a gene: 4. The CDR3 totals 13 residues. The germline V gene encodes CDR1 MNHEY and CDR2 SVGAGI.